A single sample is the source of the 30 T cell receptor beta chains below, sequenced in a study of blood T cell repertoires in COVID-19. Assay used: immunoSEQ multiplex PCR; TCRdb lists only in-frame clones, some missing. The sample shows about 17,000 clones, roughly 89% of them seen only once. The sample consisted of peripheral blood. These receptors were collected from a man between 60 and 75 years old with active COVID-19.

This rearrangement joins TRBV11-2 to TRBJ2-1; 11 positions agree with TRBD2. Per the germline V gene, CDR1 is SGHAT and CDR2 is FQNNGV. The CDR3 contains 15 residues. Trimming cost V 3 bases and J 6 bases; bases outside gene matches: 4. CDR3 DNA: TGTGCCAGCAGCTTTAGCGGGGGGGCATCCAATGAGCAGTTCTTC. Its translation: CASSFSGGASNEQFF.

This chain connects TRBV4-1 to TRBJ1-2, with D possibly TRBD1 on 5 matching bases. Trimming removed 1 base at V and 3 bases at J, with 9 bases between. CDR3 size: 14 residues. The germline V gene has CDR1 MGHRA and CDR2 YSYEKL. CDR3 DNA: TGCGCCAGCAGCCAAGGGCGGGGGGACTATGGCTACACCTTC. Amino acid sequence: CASSQGRGDYGYTF.

Comment on this clone: Other DNA sequences in the sample encode the same CDR3. The rearrangement joins TRBV6-5 to TRBJ2-7, with 9 bases that match TRBD1. V was clipped by 6 bases and J by 4 bases; unmatched bases: 10. CDR1 and CDR2 (germline): MNHEY, SVGAGI. CDR3 length: 15 residues. The CDR3 bases are TGTGCCAGCAGCCTAGAGGGGACAGGGTCTTACGAGCAGTACTTC. Translating it yields CASSLEGTGSYEQYF.

The chain recombines TRBV28 with TRBJ2-5; TRBD1 matches at 10 bases. With V trimmed by 5 bases and J by 3 bases, 9 bases remained unmatched. Germline V lookup: CDR1 MDHEN, CDR2 SYDVKM. The CDR3 totals 16 residues. The CDR3 coding sequence is TGTGCCAGCAGTGAGCCGGGACAGGGGATAAAAGAGACCCAGTACTTC. Translation: CASSEPGQGIKETQYF.

The chain carries TRBV5-1 and TRBJ2-7, with 7 bases fitting TRBD1. V lost 0 bases to trimming and J lost 6 bases; unmatched junction nucleotides: 9. CDR3 length: 15 amino acids. From germline, CDR1 is SGHRS and CDR2 YFSETQ. The CDR3 DNA sequence: TGCGCCAGCAGCTTGGCCGTGGTCAGGGGGTCCGAGCAGTACTTC. Translation gives CASSLAVVRGSEQYF.

The rearrangement joins TRBV6-1 to TRBJ1-5, with 9 bases lining up with TRBD1. The J segment lost 0 bases and the V segment lost 2 bases, leaving 8 bases of the junction unmatched. The CDR3 has 18 residues. Germline loops: CDR1 MNHNS, CDR2 SASEGT. This chain's CDR3 is CASSEIGTGTHSNQPQHF. CDR3 nucleotides: TGTGCCAGCAGTGAAATAGGGACAGGGACTCATAGCAATCAGCCCCAGCATTTT.

The chain is built from TRBV9 and TRBJ2-7; 8 nucleotides agree with TRBD1. Germline V CDR1 and CDR2: SGDLS, YYNGEE. V lost 4 bases and J lost 7; bases outside the gene matches: 19. This CDR3 spans 17 amino acids. DNA of the CDR3: TGTGCCAGCAGCCCACCCCTAACTCGGCAGGGGGCCTGGGAGCAGTACTTC. Its translation is CASSPPLTRQGAWEQYF. Complete variable domain (other parts from reference TRBV9 and TRBJ2-7): DSGVTQTPKHLITATGQRVTLRCSPRSGDLSVYWYQQSLDQGLQFLIQYYNGEERAKGNILERFSAQQFPDLHSELNLSSLELGDSALYFCASSPPLTRQGAWEQYFGPGTRLTVT.

The chain employs TRBV14 and TRBJ1-3; the D gene is possibly TRBD1 (5 bases). Germline CDR1 SGHDN, CDR2 FVKESK. The CDR3 runs 15 residues. Trimming stripped 4 bases from V and 3 bases from J, with 13 bases between. The CDR3 DNA reads as TGTGCCAGCAGCCTAGACGGGGGGTATGGAAACACCATATATTTT. Its translation is CASSLDGGYGNTIYF.

This chain uses TRBV18 with TRBJ1-6; D remains unclear. The CDR3 runs to 14 residues. V lost 4 bases to trimming and J lost 6 bases, with 10 bases between them. Germline V gene data show CDR1 as KGHSH and CDR2 as LQKENI. CDR3 coding DNA: TGTGCCAGCTCACGTCCACCCGGTAATTCACCCCTCCACTTT. It codes for CASSRPPGNSPLHF.

This chain joins TRBV11-3 and TRBJ2-2, with D tentatively TRBD2 (5 bases). The V gene's germline CDR1 is SGHNT and CDR2 YENEEA. This CDR3 is 16 amino acids long. The ends were cut back, 6 bases at V and 4 bases at J, with 18 bases in the middle. CDR3 region: CASRPGGGRGTGELFF. The CDR3 nucleotides are TGTGCCAGCAGACCCGGTGGAGGACGGGGCACCGGGGAGCTGTTTTTT.

The rearrangement joins TRBV3-1 (or the pseudogene TRBV3-2) to TRBJ1-4, with 7 bases fitting TRBD1. Losses at the gene ends were 2 bases for V and 5 bases for J; bases not matched to a gene: 2. This CDR3 contains 14 residues. Germline V gene sequence: CDR1 LGHDT, CDR2 YNNKEL (reference sequence). For the CDR3, the DNA is TGTGCCAGCAGCCAATCCAGGGGGAATGAAAAACTGTTTTTT. It codes for CASSQSRGNEKLFF.

This chain joins TRBV3-1 (or the pseudogene TRBV3-2) and TRBJ2-5; 13 nucleotides match TRBD2. V lost 4 bases, J lost 1 base, and 3 bases stayed unmatched. Germline lookup yields CDR1 LGHDT and CDR2 YNNKEL (reference sequence). The CDR3 runs 16 residues. In DNA, the CDR3 is TGTGCCAGCAGCCCGGGACTAGCGGGGTCCCAAGAGACCCAGTACTTC. Encoded protein: CASSPGLAGSQETQYF.

As for this clone: Sequence at one end of the junction differs from germline and may be a read error. The V and J genes are TRBV6-1 and TRBJ2-2; 11 bases match TRBD2. CDR1 and CDR2 (germline): MNHNS, SASEGT. The CDR3 spans 17 residues. Here the CDR3 reads CASREGSSGRKRGELFF. As DNA, the CDR3 is TGTGCCAGCAGGGAAGGGTCTAGCGGGAGGAAGAGGGGGGAGCTGTTTTTT.

This clone was picked up one time. The chain recombines TRBV19 with TRBJ2-1; D is ambiguous. Germline values: CDR1 LNHDA, CDR2 SQIVND (reference sequence). The CDR3 loop spans 13 amino acids. Trimming cost V 6 bases and J 0 bases, with 6 bases left between them. The CDR3 sequence: CASSRISYNEQFF. In DNA, the CDR3 is TGTGCCAGTAGCAGGATCTCCTACAATGAGCAGTTCTTC.

The chain employs TRBV24-1 and TRBJ2-5; 9 positions agree with TRBD2. V was clipped by 3 bases and J by 2 bases; unmatched bases: 6. The CDR3 totals 16 residues. Germline lookup yields CDR1 KGHDR and CDR2 SFDVKD. CDR3 DNA sequence: TGTGCCACCAGTGATCCCTCCGCGGGGGGGCAAGAGACCCAGTACTTC. Encoded protein: CATSDPSAGGQETQYF.

V usage is TRBV14 and J usage is TRBJ2-1; 14 bases map to TRBD2. The CDR3 spans 19 residues. Germline V gives CDR1 SGHDN, CDR2 FVKESK. V shed 5 bases, J shed 4 bases, and the junction held 13 bases outside the gene matches. CDR3 nucleotides: TGTGCCAGCAGCTCCCCGGGCGGGACTAGCGGGAGTAGATACAATGAGCAGTTCTTC. It translates to CASSSPGGTSGSRYNEQFF.

The rearrangement links TRBV9 to TRBJ2-7; TRBD1 matches at 9 bases. Germline CDR1 and CDR2: SGDLS and YYNGEE. The CDR3 covers 14 residues. With V trimmed by 3 bases and J by 2 bases, 3 bases remained unmatched. The CDR3 region is CASSARDRAYEQYF. CDR3 sequence (DNA): TGTGCCAGCAGCGCCCGGGACAGGGCCTACGAGCAGTACTTC.

The rearrangement joins TRBV5-1 to TRBJ2-1; D may be TRBD1 (5 bases). Germline V gene lookup returns CDR1 SGHRS and CDR2 YFSETQ. The CDR3 extends over 16 amino acids. V lost 0 bases and J lost 0, with 10 bases in between. The CDR3 sequence: CASSLDLQASYNEQFF. CDR3 DNA: TGCGCCAGCAGCTTGGACCTACAGGCCTCCTACAATGAGCAGTTCTTC.

The chain combines TRBV14 with TRBJ2-7, with TRBD1 as a possible D gene (6 bases). V was shortened by 2 bases and J by 4 bases, with 12 bases between the two germline ends. This CDR3 has 14 amino acids. CDR1 SGHDN and CDR2 FVKESK come from the germline V gene. In DNA, the CDR3 is TGTGCCAGCAGCCAACTGACAGGACCTTACGAGCAGTACTTC. This encodes CASSQLTGPYEQYF.

The chain uses TRBV5-1 and TRBJ2-1; a weak D match, TRBD2 (6 bases). The V gene lost 4 bases and the J gene lost 6 bases, with 20 bases spanning the gap. The CDR3 consists of 16 residues. In germline, CDR1 is SGHRS, CDR2 YFSETQ. In DNA, the CDR3 is TGCGCCAGCAGCCCGCGGTGGGCGGGGAGAGCCAATGAGCAGTTCTTC. Its protein product is CASSPRWAGRANEQFF.

The rearrangement joins TRBV28 to TRBJ2-1; 9 bases fit TRBD1. The germline V gene encodes CDR1 MDHEN and CDR2 SYDVKM. The CDR3 runs to 15 residues. With 1 base clipped from V and 8 bases from J, the junction kept 6 bases outside the gene matches. This chain's CDR3 is CASSLLVGTGHEQFF. For the CDR3, the DNA is TGTGCCAGCAGTTTATTGGTCGGGACAGGGCATGAGCAGTTCTTC.

The chain's CDR3 is CASSPDPTGNTENIQYF. CDR3 DNA sequence: TGTGCCAGCTCACCGGACCCAACAGGGAACACCGAAAACATTCAGTACTTC. The V call is TRBV18, the J call TRBJ2-4; TRBD1 is a possible D gene (6 bases). Trimming left V 3 bases short and J 5 bases short, with 20 bases between. The CDR3 is made up of 17 amino acids. Germline V gene sequence: CDR1 KGHSH, CDR2 LQKENI.

The genes are TRBV7-2 and TRBJ1-3; weak D call: TRBD1 (5 bases). The germline V gene encodes CDR1 SGHTA and CDR2 FQGNSA. The length of the CDR3 is 14 residues. V was clipped by 7 bases and J by 0 bases, with 10 bases between them. CDR3 sequence: CASNPDSSGNTIYF. DNA of the CDR3: TGTGCCAGCAACCCCGACAGCTCTGGAAACACCATATATTTT.

J is TRBJ2-1 and V is TRBV4-2, with D perhaps TRBD2 (6 bases). The CDR3 length is 17 residues. Germline V gene lookup returns CDR1 LGHNA and CDR2 YNFKEQ. V lost 0 bases, J lost 0 bases, and 12 bases lay in between. CDR3 amino acids: CASSQDRGGGSYNEQFF. CDR3 bases: TGTGCCAGCAGCCAAGATCGGGGAGGCGGCTCCTACAATGAGCAGTTCTTC.

V gene TRBV5-6 combines with J gene TRBJ2-1, with D possibly being TRBD2 (6 bases). This CDR3 contains 14 residues. The germline CDR1 and CDR2 sequences are SGHDT and YYEEEE. With 4 bases removed from V and 4 bases from J, the gap between germline ends came to 12 bases. The CDR3 loop reads CASSILAIYNEQFF. In DNA form, the CDR3 reads TGTGCCAGCAGCATTCTAGCGATTTACAATGAGCAGTTCTTC.

The chain is built from TRBV6-6 and TRBJ2-2, with 9 nucleotides matching TRBD1. This CDR3 region has 15 residues. The V gene's germline CDR1 is MNHNY and CDR2 SVGAGI (reference sequence). Trimming removed 4 bases from V and 3 bases from J; junction bases left unmatched: 3. For the CDR3, the DNA is TGTGCCAGCAGTTCGACAGGGGGGGACACCGGGGAGCTGTTTTTT. Translation gives CASSSTGGDTGELFF.

The V gene is TRBV18, the J gene TRBJ1-1, with D perhaps TRBD1 (6 bases). CDR3 size: 15 residues. CDR1 is KGHSH and CDR2 is LQKENI in the germline V gene. V was cut by 1 base and J by 3 bases, with 12 bases left in between. The CDR3 loop reads CASSPLQGRDTEAFF. CDR3 in DNA: TGTGCCAGCTCACCACTCCAGGGGCGTGACACTGAAGCTTTCTTT.

This clone has a single count. The V call is TRBV29-1, the J call TRBJ2-3, with a tentative D call TRBD2 (5 bases). Per germline, CDR1 SQVTM and CDR2 ANQGSEA. This CDR3 is 13 amino acids long. Deletions cut 7 bases from V and 1 base from J, with 12 bases between. In DNA, the CDR3 is TGCAGCGGAATTCTGCGGGGCACAGATACGCAGTATTTT. Protein sequence: CSGILRGTDTQYF.

J is TRBJ2-7 and V is TRBV10-3, with 14 bases lining up with TRBD2. Trimming cost V 10 bases and J 3 bases; bases outside gene matches: 17. The CDR3 sequence is 18 residues long. Per germline, CDR1 ENHRY and CDR2 SYGVKD. CDR3 DNA: TGTGCCAGCACCGACCTGGGGACTAGCGGGAGAGGGATCTACGAGCAGTACTTC. Amino acid sequence: CASTDLGTSGRGIYEQYF.

The rearrangement joins TRBV28 to TRBJ2-4; tentative D call: TRBD1 (5 bases). The length of the CDR3 is 12 residues. Trimming pared 8 bases from V and 14 bases from J, leaving 19 bases between. From germline, CDR1 is MDHEN and CDR2 SYDVKM. Here the CDR3 DNA reads TGTGCCAGCGCAACAGGAACAGAACGCGAGTACTTC. It codes for CASATGTEREYF.